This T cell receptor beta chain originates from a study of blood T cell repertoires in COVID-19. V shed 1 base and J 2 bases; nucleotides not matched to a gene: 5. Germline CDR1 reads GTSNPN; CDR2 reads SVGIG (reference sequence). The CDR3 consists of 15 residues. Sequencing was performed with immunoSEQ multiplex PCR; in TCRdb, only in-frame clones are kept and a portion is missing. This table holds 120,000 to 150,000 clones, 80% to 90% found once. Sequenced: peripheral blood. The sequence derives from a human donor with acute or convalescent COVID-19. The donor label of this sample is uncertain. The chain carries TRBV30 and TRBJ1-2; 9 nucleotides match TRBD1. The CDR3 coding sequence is TGTGCCTGGAGTGGCCCGGGACAGGGAAACTATGGCTACACCTTC. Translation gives CAWSGPGQGNYGYTF.